Listed here are 8 T cell receptor beta chains from one sample, sequenced in a study of CD8 T cells in Susac syndrome. Random hexamers were used to reverse transcribe an amount of about 0.5 to 1 ug RNA. TCRdb independently ran MiXCR on the immunoSEQ multiplex PCR reads; one entry per CDR3 protein. The data contain around 200,000 distinct CDR3 sequences, approximately 95% of them singletons. The sample comprised CD4+ T cells from PBMCs. These receptors came from a human donor in good health.

The chain carries TRBV11-2 and TRBJ2-5; the match to TRBD2 covers 7 bases. The CDR3 consists of 14 residues. V lost 5 bases, J lost 0 bases, and 3 bases stayed unmatched. Germline-derived CDR1 and CDR2 are SGHAT and FQNNGV. The chain's CDR3 is CASSLTSNQETQYF. In DNA form, the CDR3 reads TGTGCCAGCAGCCTGACTAGCAACCAAGAGACCCAGTACTTC.

The chain employs TRBV2 and TRBJ2-2; D is undetermined. The V gene lost 7 bases and the J gene lost 3 bases, with 9 bases spanning the gap. The CDR3 runs to 13 residues. The germline gives CDR1 SNHLY, CDR2 FYNNEI. The CDR3 loop is CASNTVDTGELFF. CDR3 nucleotides: TGTGCCAGCAATACAGTGGACACCGGGGAGCTGTTTTTT.

This chain uses TRBV12-3 or TRBV12-4 with TRBJ1-4, with D unresolved. V was cut by 6 bases and J by 7 bases, with 15 bases left in between. The CDR3 contains 14 residues. The CDR3 DNA follows: TGTGCCAGCAGCCCGTACAGCGTTGGTGAAAAACTGTTTTTT. Its translation: CASSPYSVGEKLFF.

The V gene is TRBV25-1, the J gene TRBJ2-3, with 9 bases fitting TRBD2. Trimming cost V 4 bases and J 6 bases; bases outside gene matches: 11. The CDR3 runs 16 residues. Germline V gives CDR1 MGHDK, CDR2 SYGVNS. The CDR3 reads CASSALAGPPGDTQYF. As DNA, the CDR3 is TGTGCCAGCAGTGCCCTAGCGGGGCCCCCAGGCGATACGCAGTATTTT.

V is TRBV5-1 and J is TRBJ2-1; a possible D gene is TRBD1 (6 bases). Trimming removed 0 bases at V and 10 bases at J, with 14 bases between. The CDR3 is made up of 14 amino acids. Germline-derived CDR1 and CDR2 are SGHRS and YFSETQ. CDR3 nucleotide sequence: TGCGCCAGCAGCTTGGAACAGGGTTCTCGGGAGCAGTTCTTC. Amino acids: CASSLEQGSREQFF.

This clonotype was picked up one time. The chain couples TRBV3-1 to TRBJ1-6; D is unresolved. This CDR3 spans 14 amino acids. Deletions cut 0 bases from V and 7 bases from J, with 7 bases between. CDR1 and CDR2 from the germline V gene are LGHDT and YNNKEL (reference sequence). The CDR3 DNA reads TGTGCCAGCAGCCAAGAGGGGAGGAATTCACCCCTCCACTTT. Amino acid sequence: CASSQEGRNSPLHF.

The chain combines TRBV3-1 with TRBJ2-3; D not certain. Trimming shortened V by 0 bases and J by 6 bases, and 13 bases separated the two germline ends. The length of the CDR3 is 15 residues. Germline CDR1 is LGHDT and CDR2 is YNNKEL (reference sequence). CDR3 nucleotides: TGTGCCAGCAGCCAAGATCGGTTAGGGCGGGATACGCAGTATTTT. Translated: CASSQDRLGRDTQYF.

The chain links TRBV5-1 to TRBJ2-5; no clear D gene. The CDR3 is 13 residues long. The V end lost 1 base, the J end lost 1 base, and 5 bases lay between the germline ends. Germline assignment: CDR1 SGHRS and CDR2 YFSETQ. CDR3 nucleotides: TGCGCCAGCAGCTTGACTCGCCAAGAGACCCAGTACTTC. Residues: CASSLTRQETQYF.